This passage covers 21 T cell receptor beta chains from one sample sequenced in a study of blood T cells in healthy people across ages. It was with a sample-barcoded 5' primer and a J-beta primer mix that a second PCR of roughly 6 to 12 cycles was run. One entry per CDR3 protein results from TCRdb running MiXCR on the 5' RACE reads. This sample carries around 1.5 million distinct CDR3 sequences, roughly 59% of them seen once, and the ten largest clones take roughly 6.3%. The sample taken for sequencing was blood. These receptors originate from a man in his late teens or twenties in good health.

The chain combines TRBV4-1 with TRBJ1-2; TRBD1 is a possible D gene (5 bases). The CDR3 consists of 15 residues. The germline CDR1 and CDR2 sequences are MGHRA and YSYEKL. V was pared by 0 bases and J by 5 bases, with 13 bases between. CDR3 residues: CASSQETTVGYGYTF. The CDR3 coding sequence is TGCGCCAGCAGCCAAGAGACGACAGTGGGATATGGCTACACCTTC.

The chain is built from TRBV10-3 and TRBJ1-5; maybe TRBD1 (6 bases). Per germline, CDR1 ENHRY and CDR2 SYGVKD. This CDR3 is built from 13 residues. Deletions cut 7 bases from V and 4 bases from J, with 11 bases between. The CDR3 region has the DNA TGTGCCATCAAACAGGGAATAAATCAGCCCCAGCATTTT. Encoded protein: CAIKQGINQPQHF.

CDR3 in amino acids: CATSGDGGAYNEQFF. The CDR3 DNA sequence: TGTGCCACCAGCGGGGATGGCGGGGCGTACAATGAGCAGTTCTTC. The V and J genes are TRBV15 and TRBJ2-1; a possible D gene is TRBD2 (6 bases). The CDR3 runs to 15 residues. Germline-derived CDR1 and CDR2 are LNHNV and YYDKDF (reference sequence). V gave up 5 bases and J gave up 4 bases, with 15 bases separating them.

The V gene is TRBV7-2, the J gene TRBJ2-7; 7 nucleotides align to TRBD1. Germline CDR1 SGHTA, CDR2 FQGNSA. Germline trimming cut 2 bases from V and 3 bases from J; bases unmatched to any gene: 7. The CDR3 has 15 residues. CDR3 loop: CASSLIGTDNYEQYF. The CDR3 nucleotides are TGTGCCAGCAGCTTAATCGGGACAGACAACTACGAGCAGTACTTC. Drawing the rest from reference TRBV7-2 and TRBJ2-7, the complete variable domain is GAGVSQSPSNKVTEKGKDVELRCDPISGHTALYWYRQSLGQGLEFLIYFQGNSAPDKSGLPSDRFSAERTGGSVSTLTIQRTQQEDSAVYLCASSLIGTDNYEQYFGPGTRLTVT.

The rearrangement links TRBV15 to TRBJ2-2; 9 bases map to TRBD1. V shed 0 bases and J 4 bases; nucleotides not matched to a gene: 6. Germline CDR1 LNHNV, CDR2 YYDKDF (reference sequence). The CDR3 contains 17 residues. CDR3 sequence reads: CATSRDRGTGTTGELFF. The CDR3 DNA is TGTGCCACCAGCAGAGATCGGGGGACAGGGACCACCGGGGAGCTGTTTTTT.

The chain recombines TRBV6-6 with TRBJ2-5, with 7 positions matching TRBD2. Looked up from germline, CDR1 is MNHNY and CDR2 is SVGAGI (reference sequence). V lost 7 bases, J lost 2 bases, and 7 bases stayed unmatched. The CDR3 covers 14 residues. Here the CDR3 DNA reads TGTGCCAGCACCGATGGGGGGGGACAAGAGACCCAGTACTTC. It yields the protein CASTDGGGQETQYF.

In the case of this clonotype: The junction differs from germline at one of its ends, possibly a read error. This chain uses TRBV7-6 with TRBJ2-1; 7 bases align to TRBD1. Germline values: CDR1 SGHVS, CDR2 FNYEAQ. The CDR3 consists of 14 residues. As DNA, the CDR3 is TGTGCCAGCAGCGGACAGGCCCCCAACAATGAGCAGTTCTTT. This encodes CASSGQAPNNEQFF.

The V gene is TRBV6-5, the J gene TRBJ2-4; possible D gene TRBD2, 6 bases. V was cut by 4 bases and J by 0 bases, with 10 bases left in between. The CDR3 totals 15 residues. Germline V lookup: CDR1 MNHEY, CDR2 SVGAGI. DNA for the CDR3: TGTGCCAGCAGTTCCTTGGGGGGAGCCAAAAACATTCAGTACTTC. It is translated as CASSSLGGAKNIQYF.

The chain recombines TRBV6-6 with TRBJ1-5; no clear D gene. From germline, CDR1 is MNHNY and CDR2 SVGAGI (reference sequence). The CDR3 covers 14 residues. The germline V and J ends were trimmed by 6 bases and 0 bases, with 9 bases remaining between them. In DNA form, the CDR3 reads TGTGCCAGCAGCGGCCGAAATAGCAATCAGCCCCAGCATTTT. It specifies CASSGRNSNQPQHF.

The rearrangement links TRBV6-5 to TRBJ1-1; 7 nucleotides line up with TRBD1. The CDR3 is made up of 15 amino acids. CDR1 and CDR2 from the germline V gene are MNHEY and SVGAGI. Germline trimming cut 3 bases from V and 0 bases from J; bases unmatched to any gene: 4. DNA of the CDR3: TGTGCCAGCAGTTATCAGGGGGGCATGAACACTGAAGCTTTCTTT. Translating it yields CASSYQGGMNTEAFF.

DNA of the CDR3: TGTGCCAGTAGTATAGCGATTCTCCAAGAGACCCAGTACTTC. Translation: CASSIAILQETQYF. The chain joins TRBV19 to TRBJ2-5; D is unresolved. The germline CDR1 and CDR2 sequences are LNHDA and SQIVND (reference sequence). This CDR3 is 14 amino acids long. Trimming took off 1 base at V and 1 base at J, with 7 bases between the two ends.

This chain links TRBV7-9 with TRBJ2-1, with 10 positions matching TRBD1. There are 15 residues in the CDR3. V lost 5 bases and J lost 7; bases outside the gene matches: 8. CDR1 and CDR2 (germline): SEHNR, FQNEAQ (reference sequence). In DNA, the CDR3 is TGTGCCAGCAGCCTGACAGGGGGCGAGTTTAATGAGCAGTTCTTC. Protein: CASSLTGGEFNEQFF.

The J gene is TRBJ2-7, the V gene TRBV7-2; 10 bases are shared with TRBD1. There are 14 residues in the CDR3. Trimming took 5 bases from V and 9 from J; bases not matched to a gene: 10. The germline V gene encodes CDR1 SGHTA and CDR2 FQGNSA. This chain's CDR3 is CASSTERDRGLQYF. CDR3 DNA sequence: TGTGCCAGCAGCACCGAACGGGACAGGGGTTTGCAGTACTTC.

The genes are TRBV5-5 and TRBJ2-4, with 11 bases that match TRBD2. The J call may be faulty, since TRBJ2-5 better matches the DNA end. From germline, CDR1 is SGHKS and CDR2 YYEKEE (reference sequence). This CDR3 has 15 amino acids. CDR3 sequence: CASSGGLAGYETQYF. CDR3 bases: TGTGCCAGCAGCGGAGGACTAGCGGGTTACGAGACCCAGTACTTC.

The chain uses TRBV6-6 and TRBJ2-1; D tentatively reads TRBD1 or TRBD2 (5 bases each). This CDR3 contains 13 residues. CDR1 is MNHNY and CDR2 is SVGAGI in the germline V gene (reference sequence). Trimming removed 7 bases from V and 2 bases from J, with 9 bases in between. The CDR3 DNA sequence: TGTGCCAGCATGGGGGACCCCTACAATGAGCAGTTCTTC. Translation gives CASMGDPYNEQFF.

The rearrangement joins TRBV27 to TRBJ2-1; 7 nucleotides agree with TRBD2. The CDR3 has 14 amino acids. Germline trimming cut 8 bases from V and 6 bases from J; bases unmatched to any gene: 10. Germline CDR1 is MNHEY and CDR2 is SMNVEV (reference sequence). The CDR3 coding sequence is TGTGCCAGCGGGAGCGGGATGAACCCCAATGAGCAGTTCTTC. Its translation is CASGSGMNPNEQFF.

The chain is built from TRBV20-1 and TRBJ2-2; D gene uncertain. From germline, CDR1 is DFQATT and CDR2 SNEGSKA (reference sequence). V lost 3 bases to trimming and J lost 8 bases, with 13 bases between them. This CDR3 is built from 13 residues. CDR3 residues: CSASRLRWGELFF. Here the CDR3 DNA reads TGCAGTGCTAGCCGCCTCAGGTGGGGGGAGCTGTTTTTT.

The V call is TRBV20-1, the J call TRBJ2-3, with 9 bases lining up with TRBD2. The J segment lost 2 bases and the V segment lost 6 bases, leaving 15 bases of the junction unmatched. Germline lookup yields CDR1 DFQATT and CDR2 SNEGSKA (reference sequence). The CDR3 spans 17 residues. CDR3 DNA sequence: TGCAGTGCCGTCTGCCCCGCCCTAGCGGGGAACACAGATACGCAGTATTTT. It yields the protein CSAVCPALAGNTDTQYF.

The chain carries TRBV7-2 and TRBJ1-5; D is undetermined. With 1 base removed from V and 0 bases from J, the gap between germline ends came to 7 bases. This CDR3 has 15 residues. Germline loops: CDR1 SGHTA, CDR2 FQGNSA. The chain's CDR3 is CASSLGTVSNQPQHF. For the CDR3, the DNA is TGTGCCAGCAGCTTAGGGACGGTTAGCAATCAGCCCCAGCATTTT.

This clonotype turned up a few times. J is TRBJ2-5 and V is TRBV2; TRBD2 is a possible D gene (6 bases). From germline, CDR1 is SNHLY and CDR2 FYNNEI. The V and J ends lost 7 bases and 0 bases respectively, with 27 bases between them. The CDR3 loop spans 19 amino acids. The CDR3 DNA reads TGTGCCAGCACTCAAGATGGGGGACTTACCAACACCCACCAAGAGACCCAGTACTTC. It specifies CASTQDGGLTNTHQETQYF.

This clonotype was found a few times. CDR3 DNA sequence: TGTGCCAGCAGCCAACCTGGGACTTACTATGGCTACACCTTC. Translation: CASSQPGTYYGYTF. This chain uses TRBV3-1 with TRBJ1-2, with D possibly matching TRBD1 (5 bases). V lost 2 bases, J lost 3 bases, and 10 bases lay in between. The CDR3 totals 14 residues. CDR1 is LGHDT, CDR2 YNNKEL, per germline (reference sequence).